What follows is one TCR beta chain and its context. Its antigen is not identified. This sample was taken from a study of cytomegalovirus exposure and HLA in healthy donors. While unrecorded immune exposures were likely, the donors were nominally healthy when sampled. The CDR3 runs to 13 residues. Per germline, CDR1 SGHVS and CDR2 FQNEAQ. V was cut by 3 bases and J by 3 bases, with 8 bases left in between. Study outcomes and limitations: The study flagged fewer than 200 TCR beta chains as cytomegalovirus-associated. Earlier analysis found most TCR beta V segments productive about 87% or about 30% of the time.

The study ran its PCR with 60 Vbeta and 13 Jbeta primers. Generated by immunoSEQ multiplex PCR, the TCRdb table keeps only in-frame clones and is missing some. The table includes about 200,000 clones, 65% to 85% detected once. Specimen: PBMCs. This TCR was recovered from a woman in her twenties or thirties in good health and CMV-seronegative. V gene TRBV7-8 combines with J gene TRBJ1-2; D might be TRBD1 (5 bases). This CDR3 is CASSLGQDYGYTF. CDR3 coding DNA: TGTGCCAGCAGCTTGGGGCAGGACTATGGCTACACCTTC.